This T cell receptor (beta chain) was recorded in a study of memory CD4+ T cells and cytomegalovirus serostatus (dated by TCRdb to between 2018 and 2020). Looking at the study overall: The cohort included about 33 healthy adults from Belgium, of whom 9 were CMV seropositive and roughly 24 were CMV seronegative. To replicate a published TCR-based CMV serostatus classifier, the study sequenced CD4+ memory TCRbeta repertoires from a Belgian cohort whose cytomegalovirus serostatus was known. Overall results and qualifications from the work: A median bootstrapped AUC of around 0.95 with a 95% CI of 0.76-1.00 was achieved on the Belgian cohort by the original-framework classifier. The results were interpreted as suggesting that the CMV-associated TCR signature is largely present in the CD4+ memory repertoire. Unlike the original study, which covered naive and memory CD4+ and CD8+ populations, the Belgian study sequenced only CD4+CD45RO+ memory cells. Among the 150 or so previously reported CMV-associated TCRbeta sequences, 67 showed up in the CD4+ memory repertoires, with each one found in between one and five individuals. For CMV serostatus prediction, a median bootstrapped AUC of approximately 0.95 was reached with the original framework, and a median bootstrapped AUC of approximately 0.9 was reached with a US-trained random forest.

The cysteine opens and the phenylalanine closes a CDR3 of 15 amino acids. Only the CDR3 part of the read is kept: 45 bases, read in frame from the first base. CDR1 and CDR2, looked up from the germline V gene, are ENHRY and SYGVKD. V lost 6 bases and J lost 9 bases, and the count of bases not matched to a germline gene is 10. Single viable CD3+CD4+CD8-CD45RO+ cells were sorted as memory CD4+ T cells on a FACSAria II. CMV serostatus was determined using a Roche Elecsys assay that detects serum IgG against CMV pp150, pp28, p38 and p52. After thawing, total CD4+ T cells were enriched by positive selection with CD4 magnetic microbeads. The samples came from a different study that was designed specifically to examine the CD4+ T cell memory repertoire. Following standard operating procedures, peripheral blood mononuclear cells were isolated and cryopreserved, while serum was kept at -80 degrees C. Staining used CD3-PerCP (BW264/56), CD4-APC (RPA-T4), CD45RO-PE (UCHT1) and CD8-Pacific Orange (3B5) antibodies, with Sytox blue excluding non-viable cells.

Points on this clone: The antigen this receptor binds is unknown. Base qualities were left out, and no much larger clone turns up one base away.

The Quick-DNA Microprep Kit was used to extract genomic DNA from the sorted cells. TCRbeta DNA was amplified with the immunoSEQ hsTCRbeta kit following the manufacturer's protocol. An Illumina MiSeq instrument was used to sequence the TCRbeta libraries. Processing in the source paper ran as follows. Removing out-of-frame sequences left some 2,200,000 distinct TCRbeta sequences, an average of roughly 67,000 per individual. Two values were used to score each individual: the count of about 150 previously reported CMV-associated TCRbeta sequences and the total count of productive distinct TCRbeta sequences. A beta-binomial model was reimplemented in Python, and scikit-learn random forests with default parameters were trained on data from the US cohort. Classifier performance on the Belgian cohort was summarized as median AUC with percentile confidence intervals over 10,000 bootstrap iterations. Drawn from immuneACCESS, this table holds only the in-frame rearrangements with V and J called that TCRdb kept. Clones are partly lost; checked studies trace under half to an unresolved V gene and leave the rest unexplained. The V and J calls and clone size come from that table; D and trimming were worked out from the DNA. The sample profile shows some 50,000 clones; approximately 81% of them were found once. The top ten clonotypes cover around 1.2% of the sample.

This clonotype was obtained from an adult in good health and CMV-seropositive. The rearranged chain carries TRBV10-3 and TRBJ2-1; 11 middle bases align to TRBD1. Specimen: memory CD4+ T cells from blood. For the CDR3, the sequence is CAIRNRDRGYVEQFF. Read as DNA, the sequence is TGTGCCATCAGAAATAGGGACAGGGGGTATGTTGAGCAGTTCTTC.